The T cell receptor (beta chain) under discussion was sequenced for a study of identical twins. Study findings and constraints: Twin pairs had excess sharing that was weaker in beta out-of-frame sequences. Partly confounded zero-insertion analyses could result from invariant MAIT and iNKT cells. Models underestimated TCR alpha sharing (out-of-frame) in monozygotic twins.

This clonotype was counted a few times. Its antigen is not known. Template switching, a step in the protocol, added a universal primer site, and cDNA carried unique molecular identifiers. TCRdb reprocessed the 5' RACE reads via MiXCR and lists one record per CDR3 protein. Of 540,000 or so distinct CDR3 sequences listed, more than 20% are singletons. V was clipped by 0 bases and J by 0 bases, with 8 bases between them. The CDR3 extends over 15 amino acids. Looked up from germline, CDR1 is SGHAT and CDR2 is FQNNGV. The same data also went into a second study, on yellow fever vaccine responses in identical twins.

V is TRBV11-2 and J is TRBJ2-5; D not resolved. This receptor was identified in a woman under 30 in good health. Sequenced sample: CD4+ T cells sorted from blood. CDR3 region: CASSLDFLNQETQYF. The CDR3 region has the DNA TGTGCCAGCAGCTTAGATTTCCTCAACCAAGAGACCCAGTACTTC.